The T cell receptor (beta chain) under discussion was sequenced for a study of long-term antiretroviral therapy in people with HIV. General study findings and limits: Compared with controls, HIV repertoires showed narrower CDR3 length ranges.

Comment on this clone: Its antigen remains unidentified.

The run of the v3.0 immunoSEQ assay was at survey level. Repertoires were generated with immunoSEQ multiplex PCR, while TCRdb's copy carries only in-frame clones and drops some. The sample includes 11,000 to 15,000 clones, 80% of them seen just once. Deletions cut 8 bases from V and 0 bases from J, with 4 bases between. Per germline, CDR1 SEHNR and CDR2 FQNEAQ (reference sequence). The CDR3 is 11 residues long. This clonotype was obtained from a man aged 40-49 years with HIV. The sequences come from unsorted PBMCs, collected 3.2 years before starting antiretroviral therapy. This chain joins TRBV7-9 and TRBJ1-1; D is uncertain. This chain's CDR3 is CASVMNTEAFF. The CDR3 DNA is TGTGCCAGCGTCATGAACACTGAAGCTTTCTTT.